This TCR beta chain stems from a study of blood T cells in healthy people across ages. Study context: Per two T cells, template switching captured roughly one barcoded beta molecule.

The CDR3 has 15 residues. Looked up from germline, CDR1 is LNHNV and CDR2 is YYDKDF (reference sequence). A second PCR of 7 to 11 cycles used a sample-barcoded 5' primer and a J-beta primer mix. A single record per CDR3 protein comes from TCRdb applying MiXCR to the 5' RACE reads. This table has hundreds of thousands of distinct CDR3 sequences, around 52% appearing once. RNA extraction gave at least 5.5 micrograms of total RNA per sample. The study's findings and limits: A roughly linear fall in TCR beta diversity per million T cells was seen with increasing age. Naive T cell percentage showed a strong correlation with TCR beta diversity.

A remark on this clonotype: What it binds is not known.

This chain uses TRBV15 with TRBJ2-5; perhaps TRBD1 as D (6 bases). The J call may be mistaken, given a closer DNA end match to TRBJ2-7. Sequencing was done on a sample of blood. The source is a woman of 80 years or more in good health. The chain's CDR3 is CATSRDQTGTYEQYF. DNA for the CDR3: TGTGCCACCAGCAGAGATCAGACAGGAACTTACGAGCAGTACTTC.